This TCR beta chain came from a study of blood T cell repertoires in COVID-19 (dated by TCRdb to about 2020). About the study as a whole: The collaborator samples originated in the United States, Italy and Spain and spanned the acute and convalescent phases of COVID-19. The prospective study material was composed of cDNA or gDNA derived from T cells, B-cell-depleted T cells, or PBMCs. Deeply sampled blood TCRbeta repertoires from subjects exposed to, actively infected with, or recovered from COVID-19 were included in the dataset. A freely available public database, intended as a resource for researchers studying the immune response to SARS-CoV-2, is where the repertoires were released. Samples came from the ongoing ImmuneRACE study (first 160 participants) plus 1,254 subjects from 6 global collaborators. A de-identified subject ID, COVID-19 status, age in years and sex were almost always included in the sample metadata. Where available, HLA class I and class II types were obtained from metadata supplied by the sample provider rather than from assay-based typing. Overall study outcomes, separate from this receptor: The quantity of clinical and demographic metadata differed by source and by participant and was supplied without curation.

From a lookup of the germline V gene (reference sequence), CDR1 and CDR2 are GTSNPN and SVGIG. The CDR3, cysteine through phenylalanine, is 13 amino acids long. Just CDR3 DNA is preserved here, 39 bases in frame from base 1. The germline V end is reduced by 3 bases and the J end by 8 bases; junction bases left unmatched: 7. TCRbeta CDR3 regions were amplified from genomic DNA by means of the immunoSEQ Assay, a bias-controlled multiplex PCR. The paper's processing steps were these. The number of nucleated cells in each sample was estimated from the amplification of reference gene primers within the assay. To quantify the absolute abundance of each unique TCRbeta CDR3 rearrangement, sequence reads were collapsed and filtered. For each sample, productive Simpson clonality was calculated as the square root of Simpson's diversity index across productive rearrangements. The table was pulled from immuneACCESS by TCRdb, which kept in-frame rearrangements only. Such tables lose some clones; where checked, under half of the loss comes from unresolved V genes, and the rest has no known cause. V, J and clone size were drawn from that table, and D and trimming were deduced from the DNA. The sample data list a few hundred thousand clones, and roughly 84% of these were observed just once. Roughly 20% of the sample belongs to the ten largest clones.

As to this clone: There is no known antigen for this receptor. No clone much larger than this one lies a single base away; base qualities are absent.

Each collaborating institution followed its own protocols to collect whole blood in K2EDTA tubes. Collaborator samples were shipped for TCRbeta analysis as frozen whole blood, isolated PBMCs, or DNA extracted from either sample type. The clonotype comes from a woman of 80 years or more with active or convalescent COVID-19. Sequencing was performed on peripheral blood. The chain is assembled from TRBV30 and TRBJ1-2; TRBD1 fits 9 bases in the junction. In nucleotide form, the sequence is TGTGCCTGGAGAGCGACAGGGGGTAAGGGCTACACCTTC. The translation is CAWRATGGKGYTF.